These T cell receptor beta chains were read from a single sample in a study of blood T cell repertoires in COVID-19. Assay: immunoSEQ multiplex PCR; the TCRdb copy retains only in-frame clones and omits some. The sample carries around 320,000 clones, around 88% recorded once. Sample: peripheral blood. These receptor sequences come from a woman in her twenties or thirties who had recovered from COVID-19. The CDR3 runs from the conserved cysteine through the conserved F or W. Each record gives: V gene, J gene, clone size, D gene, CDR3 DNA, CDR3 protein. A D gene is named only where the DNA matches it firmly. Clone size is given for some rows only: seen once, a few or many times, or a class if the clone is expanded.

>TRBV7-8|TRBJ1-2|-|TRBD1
TGTGCCAGCAGCTTAGTTGGACAGGGCAAAGAAGGCTACACCTTC
CASSLVGQGKEGYTF
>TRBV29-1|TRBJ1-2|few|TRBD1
TGCAGCGTGCCCCAACAGGGGGCGCGTGGCTACACCTTC
CSVPQQGARGYTF
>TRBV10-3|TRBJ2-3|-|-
TGTGCCATCAGTGTAGAGGGGGACACAGATACGCAGTATTTT
CAISVEGDTDTQYF
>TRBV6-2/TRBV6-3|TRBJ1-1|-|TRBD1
TGTGCCAGCAGTAAGGCCAGGGGGCGGAACACTGAAGCTTTCTTT
CASSKARGRNTEAFF
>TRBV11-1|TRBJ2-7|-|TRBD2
TGTGCCAGCAGCTTAAGTACGGCGGGGGGGTACTACGAGCAGTACTTC
CASSLSTAGGYYEQYF
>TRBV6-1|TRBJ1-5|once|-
TGTGCCAGCAGTGCCTCCGTCAGGGTACCTAGCAATCAGCCCCAGCATTTT
CASSASVRVPSNQPQHF
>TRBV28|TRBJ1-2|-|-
TGTGCCAGCAGTGCTCCTCCAGGGAACTATGGCTACACCTTC
CASSAPPGNYGYTF
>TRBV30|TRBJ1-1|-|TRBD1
TGTGCCTGGAGGCAACAGGGGGGCATGAACACTGAAGCTTTCTTT
CAWRQQGGMNTEAFF
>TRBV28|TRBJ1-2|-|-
TGTGCCAGCAGTTTAGCGGGGCTTCATGGCTACACCTTC
CASSLAGLHGYTF
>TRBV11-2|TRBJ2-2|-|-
TGTGCCAGCAGCTTTGGGGGCGTAAGATACACCGGGGAGCTGTTTTTT
CASSFGGVRYTGELFF
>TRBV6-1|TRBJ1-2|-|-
TGTGCCAGCAGTGAATTTATGACAGCAACTTTTTATGGCTACACCTTC
CASSEFMTATFYGYTF
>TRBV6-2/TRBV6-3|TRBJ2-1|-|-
TGTGCCAGCAGCCGACGGGCACTAGCCAACTCGCCCTCCTACAATGAGCAGTTCTTC
CASSRRALANSPSYNEQFF
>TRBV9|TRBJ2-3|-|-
TGTGCCAGCAGCGTAGGTCAAGATACGCAGTATTTT
CASSVGQDTQYF
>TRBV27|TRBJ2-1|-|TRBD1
TGTGCCAGCAGTCTCCTAGGGACAGACAATGAGCAGTTCTTC
CASSLLGTDNEQFF
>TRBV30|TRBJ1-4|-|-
TGTGCCTGGAGTTCACCTGCGAAGAAACTGTTTTTT
CAWSSPAKKLFF
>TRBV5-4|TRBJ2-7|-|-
TGTGCCAGCAGCCGGACAGAGATCTACGAGCAGTACTTC
CASSRTEIYEQYF
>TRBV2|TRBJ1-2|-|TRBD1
TGTGCCAGCAGTTACGGACAGGGGGAGGTCTATGGCTACACCTTC
CASSYGQGEVYGYTF
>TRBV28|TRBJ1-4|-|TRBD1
TGTGCCAGCAGTTCGGGACAGCGAGGGGAAAAACTGTTTTTT
CASSSGQRGEKLFF
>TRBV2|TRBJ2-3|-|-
TGTGCCAGCAGAGAGACCGCGGTCCCGCAGTATTTT
CASRETAVPQYF
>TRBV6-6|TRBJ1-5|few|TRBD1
TGTGCCAGCAATCAGGGGGCTTATCAGCCCCAGCATTTT
CASNQGAYQPQHF
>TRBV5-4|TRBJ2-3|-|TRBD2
TGTGCCAGCAGCTTGGGTCTAGCGGGGGGTGCTCGAGATACGCAGTATTTT
CASSLGLAGGARDTQYF
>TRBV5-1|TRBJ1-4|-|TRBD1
TGCGCCAGCAGCTCTCGACAGGGCCGGGGTGAAAAACTGTTTTTT
CASSSRQGRGEKLFF
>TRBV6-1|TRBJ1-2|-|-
TGTGCCAGCAGTGATGGGGGGACGGGCTACACCTTC
CASSDGGTGYTF
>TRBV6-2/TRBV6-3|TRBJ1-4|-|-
TGTGCCAGCAGTTACGACCGACTTATTAATGAAAAACTGTTTTTT
CASSYDRLINEKLFF
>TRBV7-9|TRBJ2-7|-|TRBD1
TGTGCCGGGGGACAGATTAGCTCCTACGAGCAGTACTTC
CAGGQISSYEQYF
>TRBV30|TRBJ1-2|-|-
TGTGCCTGGAGTCGGGGGTCTGCTGGCTACACCTTC
CAWSRGSAGYTF
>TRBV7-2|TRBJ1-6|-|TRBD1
TGTGCCAGCAGCTCGACAGGGGGCAATAATTCACCCCTCCACTTT
CASSSTGGNNSPLHF
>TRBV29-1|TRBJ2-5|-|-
TGCAGCGTTGAAGATCCGTCGGCCCGTCGACAGCTGATGCAAGAGACCCAGTACTTC
CSVEDPSARRQLMQETQYF
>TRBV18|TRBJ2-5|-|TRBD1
TGTGCCAGCTCCGGGACAGACCAAGAGACCCAGTACTTC
CASSGTDQETQYF
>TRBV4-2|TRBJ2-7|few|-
TGTGCCAGCAGCCAGGGGAGCTACGAGCAGTACTTC
CASSQGSYEQYF
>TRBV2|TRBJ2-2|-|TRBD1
TGTGCCAGCAACAAGCAGGGGGCGCTCACCGGGGAGCTGTTTTTT
CASNKQGALTGELFF
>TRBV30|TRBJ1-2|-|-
TGTGCCTGGGGGCAGGCCCAAACAAACACCTTC
CAWGQAQTNTF
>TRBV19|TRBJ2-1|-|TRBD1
TGTGCCAGTAGTATGGGAAGCAGGGGGCGCGTAAATGAGCAGTTCTTC
CASSMGSRGRVNEQFF
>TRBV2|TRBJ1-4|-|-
TGTGCCAGCAGAGATAGGGGGACTAATGAAAAACTGTTTTTT
CASRDRGTNEKLFF
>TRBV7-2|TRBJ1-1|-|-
TGTGCCAGCAGCTTAGGACAGAACACTGAAGCTTTCTTT
CASSLGQNTEAFF